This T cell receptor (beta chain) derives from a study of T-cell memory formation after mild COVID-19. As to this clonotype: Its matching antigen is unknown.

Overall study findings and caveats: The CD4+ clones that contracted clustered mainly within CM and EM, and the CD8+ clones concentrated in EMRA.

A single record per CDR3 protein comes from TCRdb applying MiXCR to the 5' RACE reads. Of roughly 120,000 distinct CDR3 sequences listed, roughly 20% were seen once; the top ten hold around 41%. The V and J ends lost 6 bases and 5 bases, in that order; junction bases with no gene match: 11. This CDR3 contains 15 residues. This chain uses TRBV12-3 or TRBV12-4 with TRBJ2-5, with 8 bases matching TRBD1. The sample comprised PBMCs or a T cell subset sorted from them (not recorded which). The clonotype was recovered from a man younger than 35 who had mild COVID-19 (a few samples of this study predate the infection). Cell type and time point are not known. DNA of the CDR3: TGTGCCAGCAGGCAGAGACTCAGGGGGCAGGAGACCCAGTACTTC. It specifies CASRQRLRGQETQYF.